The rows below give T cell receptor beta chains drawn from one sample of a study of cytomegalovirus exposure and HLA in healthy donors. Using immunoSEQ multiplex PCR, the repertoire was profiled, and TCRdb retains in-frame clones only, with some absent. The table shows tens of thousands of clones, with about 84% occurring only once. Sequencing input: PBMCs. The receptors originated from a man aged 25 to 40 in good health and CMV-seronegative. Each CDR3 is given with its conserved first and last residue. A D gene is named only where the DNA matches it firmly. Clone size is stated in some rows and not others, as once, few, many or a class when expanded.

cdr3_length	v_call	d_call	clone_size	j_call	cdr3_nt	cdr3_aa
14	TRBV30	TRBD1	-	TRBJ1-2	TGTGCCTGGAGTGGACAGGGAGGTTACTATGGCTACACCTTC	CAWSGQGGYYGYTF
17	TRBV9	TRBD2	-	TRBJ2-5	TGTGCCAGCAGCTCGCACGAAGGGACTAGCGGGAGGGAGACCCAGTACTTC	CASSSHEGTSGRETQYF
15	TRBV5-1	TRBD1	-	TRBJ1-1	TGCGCCAGCAGCTTGGAGGGGACAGGGGGGTCTGGAGCTTTCTTT	CASSLEGTGGSGAFF
15	TRBV2	TRBD1	-	TRBJ1-4	TGTGCCAGCGGAGTCAACAGGGGAACTAATGAAAAACTGTTTTTT	CASGVNRGTNEKLFF
16	TRBV11-3	TRBD1	once	TRBJ2-1	TGTGCCAGCAGCCTTTCCCGGGACAGGGGTCTGGATGAGCAGTTCTTC	CASSLSRDRGLDEQFF
16	TRBV11-3	TRBD1	-	TRBJ2-7	TGTGCCAGCAGCTTAGACCGGGACAGGGGAGCCTACGAGCAGTACTTC	CASSLDRDRGAYEQYF
16	TRBV19	-	-	TRBJ2-3	TGTGCCAGTAAAGGTGGTGGAGTTCTCAGCACAGATACGCAGTATTTT	CASKGGGVLSTDTQYF
13	TRBV5-6	-	-	TRBJ2-7	TGTGCCAGCAGCTCTAGTATCGGATACGAGCAGTACTTC	CASSSSIGYEQYF
17	TRBV10-3	TRBD1	-	TRBJ2-7	TGTGCCATCAGTGATGAACCGGGACAGAAAAGCTCCTACGAGCAGTACTTC	CAISDEPGQKSSYEQYF
17	TRBV18	TRBD2	-	TRBJ2-3	TGTGCCAGCTCACCACTAGCGGGGACCCTCAAGGCAGATACGCAGTATTTT	CASSPLAGTLKADTQYF
19	TRBV7-2	TRBD2	-	TRBJ2-5	TGTGCCAGCAGGCAGAGACCGGGACTAGCGGCGCAGTACCAAGAGACCCAGTACTTC	CASRQRPGLAAQYQETQYF
14	TRBV18	-	-	TRBJ2-2	TGTGCCAGCTCACCATCGGCGAACACCGGGGAGCTGTTTTTT	CASSPSANTGELFF
17	TRBV7-2	-	-	TRBJ2-1	TGTGCCAGCAGCTCCTTCATGCTTAGCCTTTCCTACAATGAGCAGTTCTTC	CASSSFMLSLSYNEQFF
19	TRBV18	TRBD1	-	TRBJ1-5	TGTGCCAGCTCACCACAAGGGACAGGGGGGACAGGGAGCAATCAGCCCCAGCATTTT	CASSPQGTGGTGSNQPQHF
15	TRBV7-2	-	-	TRBJ1-1	TGTGCCAGCAGCTCTAGGCGGGGGGCGAGGACTGAAGCTTTCTTT	CASSSRRGARTEAFF
15	TRBV5-6	-	-	TRBJ1-3	TGTGCCAGCAGCTTGGGCGGTTACTCTGGAAACACCATATATTTT	CASSLGGYSGNTIYF
16	TRBV5-1	-	few	TRBJ2-3	TGCGCCAGCAGCTTGGACGGCGGAACTAGCACAGATACGCAGTATTTT	CASSLDGGTSTDTQYF
14	TRBV6-6	TRBD1	-	TRBJ2-2	TGTGCCGGAAGACAGGGGGGTATGACCGGGGAGCTGTTTTTT	CAGRQGGMTGELFF
12	TRBV30	-	-	TRBJ1-5	TGTGCCTGGAGGGCACCGTACCAGCCCCAGCATTTT	CAWRAPYQPQHF
18	TRBV19	TRBD2	-	TRBJ2-1	TGTGCCAGTAGTACCACTAGGGGAGGGGCAGGGTCCTACAATGAGCAGTTCTTC	CASSTTRGGAGSYNEQFF
14	TRBV6-6	-	few	TRBJ1-4	TGTGCCAGCACTCAGGGGATAACTAATGAAAAACTGTTTTTT	CASTQGITNEKLFF
16	TRBV7-9	-	-	TRBJ1-3	TGTGCCAGCCAAACCGGGACATCGGCCTCTGGAAACACCATATATTTT	CASQTGTSASGNTIYF
14	TRBV7-9	TRBD1	-	TRBJ1-1	TGTGCCAGCAGCCCCCAGGGGGCGGACACTGAAGCTTTCTTT	CASSPQGADTEAFF
14	TRBV10-3	-	-	TRBJ1-1	TGTGCCATCAGCGTTACAGGGCTGGGGACTGAAGCTTTCTTT	CAISVTGLGTEAFF
15	TRBV7-2	TRBD2	-	TRBJ2-7	TGTGCCAGCAGCCCCGGGCTCGCGGGGGTGTACGAGCAGTACTTC	CASSPGLAGVYEQYF
15	TRBV7-8	TRBD2	-	TRBJ2-5	TGTGCCAGCAGCTTGAGCGGGGGGGTAAGAGAGACCCAGTACTTC	CASSLSGGVRETQYF
15	TRBV7-2	TRBD2	-	TRBJ2-3	TGTGCCAGCAGCTTTGGGGGAGGGATGGGTGATACGCAGTATTTT	CASSFGGGMGDTQYF